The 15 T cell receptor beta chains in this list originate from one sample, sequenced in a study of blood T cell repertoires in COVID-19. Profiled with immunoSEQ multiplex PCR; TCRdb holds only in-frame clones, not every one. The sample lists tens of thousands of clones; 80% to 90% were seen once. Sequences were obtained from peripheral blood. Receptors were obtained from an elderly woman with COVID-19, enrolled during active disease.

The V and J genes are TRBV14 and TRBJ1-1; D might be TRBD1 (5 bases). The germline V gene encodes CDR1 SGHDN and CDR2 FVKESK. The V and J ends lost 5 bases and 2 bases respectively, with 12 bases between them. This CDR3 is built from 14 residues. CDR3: CASSVLQGNTEAFF. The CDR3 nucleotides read TGTGCCAGCAGCGTACTCCAGGGAAACACTGAAGCTTTCTTT.

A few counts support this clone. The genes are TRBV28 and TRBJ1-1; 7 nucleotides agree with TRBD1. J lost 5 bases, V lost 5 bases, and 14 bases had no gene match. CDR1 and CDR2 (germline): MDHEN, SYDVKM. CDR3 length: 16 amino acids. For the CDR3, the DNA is TGTGCCAGCAGTCCTCATCTCTCGACAGGGAAAACTGAAGCTTTCTTT. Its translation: CASSPHLSTGKTEAFF.

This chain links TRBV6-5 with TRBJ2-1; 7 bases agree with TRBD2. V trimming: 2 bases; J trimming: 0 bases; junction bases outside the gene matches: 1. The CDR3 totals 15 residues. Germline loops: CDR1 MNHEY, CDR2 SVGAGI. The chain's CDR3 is CASSYGRGSYNEQFF. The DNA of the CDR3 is TGTGCCAGCAGTTACGGGAGGGGCTCCTACAATGAGCAGTTCTTC.

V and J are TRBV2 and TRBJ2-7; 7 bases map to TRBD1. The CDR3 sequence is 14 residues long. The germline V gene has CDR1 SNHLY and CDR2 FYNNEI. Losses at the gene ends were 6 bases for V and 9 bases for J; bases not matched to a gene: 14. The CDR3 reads CASSDPRGPGGQYF. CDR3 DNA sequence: TGTGCCAGCAGCGACCCCCGCGGACCAGGGGGGCAGTACTTC.

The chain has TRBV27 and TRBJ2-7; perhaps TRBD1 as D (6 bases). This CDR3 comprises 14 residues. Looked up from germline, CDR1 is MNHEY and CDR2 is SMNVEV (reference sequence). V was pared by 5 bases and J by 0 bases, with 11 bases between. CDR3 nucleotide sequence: TGTGCCAGCAGTCACCTGGGGGCCTCCTACGAGCAGTACTTC. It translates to CASSHLGASYEQYF.

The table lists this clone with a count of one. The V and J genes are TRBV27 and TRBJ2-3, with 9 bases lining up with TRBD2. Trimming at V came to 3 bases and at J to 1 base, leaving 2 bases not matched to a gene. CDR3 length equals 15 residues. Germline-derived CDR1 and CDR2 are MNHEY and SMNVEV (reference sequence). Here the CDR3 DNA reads TGTGCCAGCAGTTTCCAGCGGGGGGGCACAGATACGCAGTATTTT. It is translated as CASSFQRGGTDTQYF.

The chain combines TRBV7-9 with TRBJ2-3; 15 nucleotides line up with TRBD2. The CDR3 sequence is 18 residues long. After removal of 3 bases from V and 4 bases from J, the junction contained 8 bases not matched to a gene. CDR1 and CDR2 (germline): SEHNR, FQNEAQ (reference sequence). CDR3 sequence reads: CASSFRTSGRAGADTQYF. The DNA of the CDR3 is TGTGCCAGCAGCTTCAGGACTAGCGGGAGGGCCGGAGCAGATACGCAGTATTTT.

CDR3 region: CASSYSAQGGNTIYF. The CDR3 nucleotides are TGTGCCAGCAGTTACTCGGCCCAGGGTGGAAACACCATATATTTT. The genes are TRBV6-5 and TRBJ1-3; D is possibly TRBD1 (5 bases). V gave up 0 bases and J gave up 3 bases, with 9 bases separating them. The CDR3 is 15 residues long. Germline V gene lookup returns CDR1 MNHEY and CDR2 SVGAGI.

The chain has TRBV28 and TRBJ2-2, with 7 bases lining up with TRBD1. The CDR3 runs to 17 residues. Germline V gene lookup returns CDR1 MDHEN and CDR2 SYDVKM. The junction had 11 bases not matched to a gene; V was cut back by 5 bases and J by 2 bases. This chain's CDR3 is CASSPQGQMINTGELFF. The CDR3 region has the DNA TGTGCCAGCAGTCCCCAGGGACAGATGATCAACACCGGGGAGCTGTTTTTT. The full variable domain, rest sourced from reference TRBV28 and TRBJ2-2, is DVKVTQSSRYLVKRTGEKVFLECVQDMDHENMFWYRQDPGLGLRLIYFSYDVKMKEKGDIPEGYSVSREKKERFSLILESASTNQTSMYLCASSPQGQMINTGELFFGEGSRLTVL.

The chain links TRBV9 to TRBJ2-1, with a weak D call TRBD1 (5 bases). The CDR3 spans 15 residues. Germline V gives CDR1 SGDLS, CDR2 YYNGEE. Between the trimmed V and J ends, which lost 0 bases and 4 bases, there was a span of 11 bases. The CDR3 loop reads CASSVGRQGYNEQFF. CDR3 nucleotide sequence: TGTGCCAGCAGCGTAGGTCGGCAGGGATACAATGAGCAGTTCTTC.

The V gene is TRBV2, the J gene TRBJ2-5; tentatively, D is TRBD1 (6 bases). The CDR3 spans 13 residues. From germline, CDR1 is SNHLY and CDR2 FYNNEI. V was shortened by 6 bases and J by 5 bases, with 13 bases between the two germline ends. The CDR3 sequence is CASRGTPRETQYF. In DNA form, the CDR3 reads TGTGCCAGCAGGGGGACACCCCGGGAGACCCAGTACTTC. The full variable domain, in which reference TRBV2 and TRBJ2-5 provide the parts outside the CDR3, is EPEVTQTPSHQVTQMGQEVILRCVPISNHLYFYWYRQILGQKVEFLVSFYNNEISEKSEIFDDQFSVERPDGSNFTLKIRSTKLEDSAMYFCASRGTPRETQYFGPGTRLLVL.

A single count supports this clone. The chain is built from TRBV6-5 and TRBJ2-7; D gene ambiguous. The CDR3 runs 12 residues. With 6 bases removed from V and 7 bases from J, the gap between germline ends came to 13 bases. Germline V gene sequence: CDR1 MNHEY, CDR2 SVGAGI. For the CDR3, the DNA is TGTGCCAGCAGAGGTGCGGCGTCTGAGCAGTACTTC. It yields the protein CASRGAASEQYF.

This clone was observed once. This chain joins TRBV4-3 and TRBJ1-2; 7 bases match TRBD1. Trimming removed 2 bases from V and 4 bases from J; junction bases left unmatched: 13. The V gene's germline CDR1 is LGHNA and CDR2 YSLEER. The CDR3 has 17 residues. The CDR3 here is CASSQTREGARIYGYTF. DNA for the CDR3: TGCGCCAGCAGCCAAACCCGGGAGGGGGCAAGGATCTATGGCTACACCTTC.

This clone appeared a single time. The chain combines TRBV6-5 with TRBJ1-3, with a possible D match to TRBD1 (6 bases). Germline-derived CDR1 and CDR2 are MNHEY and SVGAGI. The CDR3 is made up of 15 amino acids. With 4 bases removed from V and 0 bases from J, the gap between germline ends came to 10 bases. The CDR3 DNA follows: TGTGCCAGCAGTTTCCAGGGGTTCTCTGGAAACACCATATATTTT. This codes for CASSFQGFSGNTIYF.

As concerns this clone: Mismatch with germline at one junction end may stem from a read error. CDR3: CAISEGRNTEAFF. DNA for the CDR3: TGTGCCATAAGTGAGGGTAGGAACACTGAAGCTTTCTTT. The rearrangement joins TRBV10-3 to TRBJ1-1; D gene ambiguous. The CDR3 extends over 13 amino acids. The germline CDR1 and CDR2 sequences are ENHRY and SYGVKD.